These 10 T cell receptor beta chains originate from one sample sequenced in a study of T cell clonality in common variable immunodeficiency. Sequenced by immunoSEQ multiplex PCR; TCRdb stores in-frame clones only, minus some. The data show roughly 30,000 clones, with none appearing a single time. Which antigens these TCRs recognize remains unknown. Study-level findings and limits: In common variable immunodeficiency, TCR beta chains reportedly carried fewer deletions and N-nucleotide insertions.

The specimen sequenced was peripheral blood mononuclear cells. The source of these receptors is a human donor with common variable immunodeficiency.

The sample holds a few counts of this clone. The read gets to within 3 residues of the CDR3 end, and the germline J gene fills in the rest. The V and J genes are TRBV20-1 and TRBJ2-7, with D uncertain. The germline V and J ends were trimmed by 2 bases and 4 bases, with 12 bases remaining between them. The CDR3 runs 13 residues. Germline V gene sequence: CDR1 DFQATT, CDR2 SNEGSKA (reference sequence). The sequenced CDR3 bases are TGCAGTGCTAGAAGCAGAGCCGGGTACGAG. As protein: CSARSRAGYE. The complete CDR3 sequence is CSARSRAGYEQYF.

Only a few counts were recorded for this clone. The sequenced CDR3 bases are TGTGCCAGTAGTCCCGGTTACGGACAGGCCTACGAG. Translating gives CASSPGYGQAYE. The CDR3 in its entirety is CASSPGYGQAYEQYF. The chain employs TRBV19 and TRBJ2-7, with 7 bases matching TRBD1. The DNA ends 3 residues before the CDR3 does, and the rest of the CDR3 is filled in from the germline J gene. CDR3 size: 15 residues. V trimming: 5 bases; J trimming: 2 bases; junction bases outside the gene matches: 9. Germline lookup yields CDR1 LNHDA and CDR2 SQIVND (reference sequence).

This clone appeared many times. The read finishes 3 residues shy of the CDR3 end, and the germline J gene is used to complete it. The chain has TRBV2 and TRBJ1-5; D gene ambiguous. The CDR3 is 13 amino acids. The ends were cut back, 8 bases at V and 0 bases at J, with 8 bases in the middle. In germline, CDR1 is SNHLY, CDR2 FYNNEI. The CDR3 DNA, read in part, is TGTGCCAGCCGACAATTTAGCAATCAGCCC. Protein: CASRQFSNQP. The complete CDR3 sequence is CASRQFSNQPQHF. Complete variable domain (other parts from reference TRBV2 and TRBJ1-5): EPEVTQTPSHQVTQMGQEVILRCVPISNHLYFYWYRQILGQKVEFLVSFYNNEISEKSEIFDDQFSVERPDGSNFTLKIRSTKLEDSAMYFCASRQFSNQPQHFGDGTRLSIL.

This clone was picked up a small number of times. The CDR3 end lies 3 residues beyond the end of the read and is filled in from the germline J gene. This sequence joins TRBV18 and TRBJ2-1; 9 nucleotides align to TRBD2. The CDR3 contains 17 residues. V shed 3 bases, J shed 4 bases, and the junction held 10 bases outside the gene matches. Germline V CDR1 and CDR2: KGHSH, LQKENI. The CDR3 here is CASSPVGVAGEYNEQFF. The sequenced part of the CDR3 DNA is TGTGCCAGCTCACCGGTTGGGGTAGCGGGAGAGTACAATGAG.

The sample holds many counts of this clone. The CDR3 end is not reached by the read, which stops 3 residues before it; the germline J gene fills it in. This sequence joins TRBV30 and TRBJ2-6; D possibly corresponds to TRBD1 (5 bases). Germline V CDR1 and CDR2: GTSNPN, SVGIG (reference sequence). V was trimmed by 0 bases and J by 0 bases, leaving 12 bases between them. This CDR3 has 17 residues. The sequenced CDR3 bases are TGTGCCTGGAGTGTAGCCAGACAGAACTCTGGGGCCAACGTC. It yields the protein CAWSVARQNSGANV. The entire CDR3 reads CAWSVARQNSGANVLTF. The variable domain in full, completed from reference TRBV30 and TRBJ2-6, reads SQTIHQWPATLVQPVGSPLSLECTVEGTSNPNLYWYRQAAGRGLQLLFYSVGIGQISSEVPQNLSASRPQDRQFILSSKKLLLSDSGFYLCAWSVARQNSGANVLTFGAGSRLTVL.

Of note for this clone: The read is 3 residues too short to cover the CDR3 end, so that end is filled in from the germline J gene. The chain joins TRBV7-3 to TRBJ2-2, with 7 bases matching TRBD1. V shed 5 bases and J 3 bases; nucleotides not matched to a gene: 9. The CDR3 length is 16 residues. The germline CDR1 and CDR2 sequences are SGHTA and FQGTGA. CDR3 DNA, as far as it was read: TGTGCCAGCAGCAAGACAGGGACCTTGGACACCGGGGAG. Its protein is CASSKTGTLDTGE. The whole CDR3 is CASSKTGTLDTGELFF.

Of note for this clone: The missing CDR3 end, 3 residues past where the read stops, is filled in from the germline J gene. V usage is TRBV19 and J usage is TRBJ2-3, with 7 nucleotides matching TRBD2. Germline loops: CDR1 LNHDA, CDR2 SQIVND (reference sequence). CDR3 length: 15 residues. The ends lost 3 bases at V and 1 base at J; junction bases unmatched: 4. The CDR3 spells CASSILLAGTDTQYF. The CDR3 DNA, read in part, is TGTGCCAGTAGTATTCTCCTAGCGGGCACAGATACG.

In its sample, this clone was seen a few times. The CDR3 end is not reached by the read, which stops 3 residues before it; the germline J gene fills it in. The V gene is TRBV6-2 or TRBV6-3, the J gene TRBJ2-1, with 8 bases identical to TRBD1. This CDR3 has 16 residues. Trimming at V came to 4 bases and at J to 9 bases, leaving 14 bases not matched to a gene. Germline assignment: CDR1 MNHEY and CDR2 SVGEGT. The DNA read from the CDR3 is TGTGCCAGCAGTTTTTACCTGACAGGGGACAAGAGTGAG. It encodes CASSFYLTGDKSE. The whole CDR3 reads CASSFYLTGDKSEQFF.

This clone was counted ten times or more. The CDR3 extends 3 residues past the end of the read, so its final part is completed from the germline J gene. The chain employs TRBV30 and TRBJ1-1; D is possibly TRBD1 (6 bases). CDR3 length: 13 amino acids. Trimming removed 7 bases at V and 0 bases at J, with 12 bases between. The germline V gene has CDR1 GTSNPN and CDR2 SVGIG (reference sequence). Incomplete CDR3 DNA: TGTGCCTCGAACAGGGCCTTGAACACTGAA. This gives the protein CASNRALNTE. The whole CDR3 sequence reads CASNRALNTEAFF.

Regarding this clone: The read ends 3 residues before the CDR3 terminus; that terminus is restored from the germline J gene. The chain combines TRBV7-9 with TRBJ2-3, with no clear D. CDR1 is SEHNR and CDR2 is FQNEAQ in the germline V gene (reference sequence). V shed 5 bases and J shed 0 bases, with 12 bases lying between them. The CDR3 spans 15 residues. CDR3 bases read: TGTGCCAGCAGCAAGCCCTCCGGTAGCACAGATACG. Translating it yields CASSKPSGSTDT. The entire CDR3 protein is CASSKPSGSTDTQYF.